The clone carrying this T cell receptor (beta chain) was seen only a few times. The sample comes from a study of blood T cell repertoires in COVID-19. The table came from immunoSEQ multiplex PCR; TCRdb's copy has only in-frame clones and leaves some out. The sample consists of 200,000 to 300,000 clones, around four fifths of them appearing once. Germline CDR1 is MGHRA and CDR2 is YSYEKL. Trimming cost V 2 bases and J 5 bases, with 14 bases left between them. The CDR3 spans 15 residues. This chain joins TRBV4-1 and TRBJ2-3; TRBD2 might be the D (6 bases). This receptor was taken from a woman in her sixties with active or convalescent COVID-19. Material: peripheral blood. The CDR3 coding sequence is TGCGCCAGCAGCCAAAGTGGGGCGGGACTAGATACGCAGTATTTT. This gives the protein CASSQSGAGLDTQYF.